These 23 T cell receptor beta chains came from one sample sequenced in a study of blood T cells in healthy people across ages. Alongside a J-beta primer mix, a sample-barcoded 5' primer served in a second PCR lasting about 6 to 11 cycles. Via MiXCR, TCRdb re-called the 5' RACE reads, giving one row per CDR3 protein. In the table there are 800,000 to 950,000 distinct CDR3 sequences, about 37% of which are singletons. Sample: blood. The origin of the receptors is a man aged 18 to 29 in good health.

The gene calls are TRBV2 and TRBJ2-7; D is tentatively TRBD1 or TRBD2 (5 bases each). The J call may be in error: the DNA end matches TRBJ2-5 better. This CDR3 spans 14 amino acids. Germline V gene sequence: CDR1 SNHLY, CDR2 FYNNEI. This CDR3 is CASSALVGEETQYF. The CDR3 DNA follows: TGTGCCAGCAGTGCCTTAGTAGGGGAGGAGACCCAGTACTTC.

This CDR3 is CSVASTSGDNEQFF. CDR3 nucleotide sequence: TGCAGCGTTGCGTCGACTAGCGGGGACAATGAGCAGTTCTTC. The V call is TRBV29-1, the J call TRBJ2-1; 11 bases line up with TRBD2. CDR3 length equals 14 residues. Germline V gives CDR1 SQVTM, CDR2 ANQGSEA. The V segment lost 4 bases and the J segment 5 bases; nucleotides outside the gene matches: 4.

This rearrangement joins TRBV29-1 to TRBJ1-2; tentatively, D is TRBD1 (5 bases). CDR1 and CDR2 (germline): SQVTM, ANQGSEA. The CDR3 spans 13 residues. V gave up 1 base and J gave up 4 bases, with 10 bases separating them. The CDR3: CSVEGRGGYGYTF. Written as DNA, the CDR3 is TGCAGCGTTGAAGGGCGGGGGGGCTATGGCTACACCTTC. Based on the CDR3 plus reference TRBV29-1 and TRBJ1-2, the full variable domain is SAVISQKPSRDICQRGTSLTIQCQVDSQVTMMFWYRQQPGQSLTLIATANQGSEATYESGFVIDKFPISRPNLTFSTLTVSNMSPEDSSIYLCSVEGRGGYGYTFGSGTRLTVV.

This clonotype was counted only a few times. V and J are TRBV5-7 and TRBJ2-3; 9 bases agree with TRBD1. TRBV5-7 is filed as an ORF, its function uncertain. The V and J ends lost 4 bases and 5 bases, in that order; junction bases with no gene match: 8. This CDR3 is 15 amino acids long. The CDR3 loop is CASSHRGQGRDTQYF. Written as DNA, the CDR3 is TGTGCCAGCAGCCACCGGGGACAGGGTCGAGATACGCAGTATTTT.

This clonotype was counted at least ten times. This sequence joins TRBV12-3 or TRBV12-4 and TRBJ2-7; a weak D match, TRBD1 (6 bases). V was trimmed by 6 bases and J by 4 bases, leaving 13 bases between them. The length of the CDR3 is 13 residues. The CDR3 DNA sequence: TGTGCCAGCAGGCCCGGGACAACATACGAGCAGTACTTC. Its translation is CASRPGTTYEQYF.

In this sample, this clonotype turned up a few times. The chain joins TRBV4-3 to TRBJ2-1; D remains unclear. CDR1 is LGHNA, CDR2 YSLEER, per germline. The CDR3 has 13 amino acids. Trimming pared 2 bases from V and 8 bases from J, leaving 10 bases between. The CDR3 loop is CASSQQRVHEQFF. As DNA, the CDR3 is TGCGCCAGCAGCCAACAACGGGTCCATGAGCAGTTCTTC.

This clonotype was recorded a few times. V gene TRBV4-3 combines with J gene TRBJ1-5; TRBD1 matches 10 bases. Losses at the gene ends were 3 bases for V and 4 bases for J; bases not matched to a gene: 3. Germline V gene data show CDR1 as LGHNA and CDR2 as YSLEER. The CDR3 totals 15 residues. The CDR3 sequence is CASSQGQGKNQPQHF. The CDR3 bases are TGCGCCAGCAGCCAGGGACAGGGGAAAAATCAGCCCCAGCATTTT.

This clonotype was picked up a small number of times. The chain links TRBV10-3 to TRBJ2-1, with D possibly matching TRBD1 (5 bases). The germline V and J ends were trimmed by 0 bases and 2 bases, with 8 bases remaining between them. The CDR3 is 15 amino acids. Germline V gives CDR1 ENHRY, CDR2 SYGVKD. The CDR3 protein is CAISESRAPYNEQFF. The CDR3 region has the DNA TGTGCCATCAGTGAGTCCAGGGCACCCTACAATGAGCAGTTCTTC.

This sequence joins TRBV10-3 and TRBJ2-5; TRBD1 aligns across 10 bases. The CDR3 length is 13 residues. Germline V lookup: CDR1 ENHRY, CDR2 SYGVKD. V dropped 11 bases and J dropped 5; count of bases not matched to a gene: 8. CDR3 DNA: TGTGCCGTCGGACAGGGGGTGGGCGAGACCCAGTACTTC. It codes for CAVGQGVGETQYF.

Points on this clonotype: At one end, the junction sequence differs from germline, possibly due to a read error. The rearrangement links TRBV9 to TRBJ2-7; tentative D call: TRBD2 (6 bases). Germline lookup yields CDR1 SGDLS and CDR2 YYNGEE. The CDR3 sequence is 14 residues long. The CDR3 bases are TGTGCCAGCAGCGGGCGGGGCAGCTCCCACGAGCAGTACTTC. This sequence encodes CASSGRGSSHEQYF.

This clonotype turned up a few times. The J gene is TRBJ1-2, the V gene TRBV6-2 or TRBV6-3, with 11 bases lining up with TRBD1. CDR1 and CDR2 from the germline V gene are MNHEY and SVGEGT. The V and J ends lost 6 bases and 5 bases, in that order; junction bases with no gene match: 8. The CDR3 runs to 15 residues. The DNA for the CDR3 is TGTGCCAGCAGACCTAGGACAGGGGGCGCGTATGGCTACACCTTC. Encoded protein: CASRPRTGGAYGYTF.

The sample holds a few counts of this clonotype. V is TRBV6-5 and J is TRBJ2-7, with unresolved D. The end of the DNA fits TRBJ2-5 better, so the J call may be wrong. CDR1 and CDR2 (germline): MNHEY, SVGAGI. The CDR3 extends over 12 amino acids. The CDR3 sequence is CASSPGLETQYF. CDR3 in DNA: TGTGCCAGCAGTCCGGGCCTGGAGACCCAGTACTTC.

V gene TRBV4-3 combines with J gene TRBJ1-2, with D unclear. CDR3 size: 15 residues. The germline gives CDR1 LGHNA, CDR2 YSLEER. V shed 0 bases and J shed 2 bases, with 10 bases lying between them. CDR3 loop: CASSQETRLNYGYTF. The CDR3 DNA reads TGCGCCAGCAGCCAAGAGACAAGACTAAACTATGGCTACACCTTC.

This clonotype was observed a handful of times. The rearrangement uses TRBV7-9 and TRBJ2-4; the match to TRBD1 covers 8 bases. Germline CDR1 reads SEHNR; CDR2 reads FQNEAQ (reference sequence). This CDR3 spans 13 amino acids. J gave up 9 bases and V 5 bases, and 6 bases lay outside the gene matches. The CDR3 loop reads CASSQDREIIQYF. CDR3 sequence (DNA): TGTGCCAGCAGCCAGGACAGGGAGATCATTCAGTACTTC.

V usage is TRBV18 and J usage is TRBJ2-1, with a possible D match to TRBD2 (6 bases). The better agreement between TRBJ2-7 and the DNA end casts doubt on the J call. The CDR3 spans 16 residues. From germline, CDR1 is KGHSH and CDR2 LQKENI. The CDR3 reads CASSASSEPTYNEQYF. The CDR3 bases are TGTGCCAGCTCAGCCTCTAGCGAGCCCACCTACAATGAGCAGTACTTC.

As for this clonotype: A junction boundary mismatches the germline segment, possibly from a read error. The genes are TRBV20-1 and TRBJ2-3; D is possibly TRBD1 (5 bases). The germline CDR1 and CDR2 sequences are DFQATT and SNEGSKA (reference sequence). This CDR3 is 13 amino acids long. The CDR3 loop is CSARDPLTGTQYF. DNA of the CDR3: TGCAGTGCTAGAGACCCGCTCACAGGTACGCAGTATTTT.

The CDR3 here is CASSPTGAGEPQHF. The CDR3, as DNA: TGTGCCAGCAGCCCTACAGGGGCAGGTGAGCCCCAGCATTTT. The chain recombines TRBV3-1 with TRBJ1-5, with 7 bases fitting TRBD1. The CDR3 consists of 14 residues. Per germline, CDR1 LGHDT and CDR2 YNNKEL (reference sequence). V lost 4 bases and J lost 8; bases outside the gene matches: 8.

This rearrangement joins TRBV18 to TRBJ2-2; perhaps TRBD2 as D (6 bases). Trimming took 0 bases from V and 5 from J, leaving 10 bases between them. Germline assignment: CDR1 KGHSH and CDR2 LQKENI. The CDR3 loop spans 15 amino acids. The CDR3 loop is CASSPPMGGTGELFF. CDR3 bases: TGTGCCAGCTCACCACCGATGGGGGGAACCGGGGAGCTGTTTTTT.

This clonotype was observed many times. The chain uses TRBV4-3 and TRBJ2-1; TRBD2 matches at 7 bases. Germline V CDR1 and CDR2: LGHNA, YSLEER. With 1 base clipped from V and 1 base from J, the junction kept 7 bases outside the gene matches. CDR3 length: 17 amino acids. In DNA form, the CDR3 reads TGCGCCAGCAGCCAAGTCCCCGGAGCGGGGTCCTACAATGAGCAGTTCTTC. This encodes CASSQVPGAGSYNEQFF.

The chain employs TRBV5-1 and TRBJ2-7; 9 nucleotides agree with TRBD2. This CDR3 region has 16 residues. From germline, CDR1 is SGHRS and CDR2 YFSETQ. After removal of 1 base from V and 7 bases from J, the junction contained 12 bases not matched to a gene. The CDR3 is CASSLLGGGAGNEQYF. In DNA form, the CDR3 reads TGCGCCAGCAGCTTGTTGGGCGGGGGGGCCGGAAATGAGCAGTACTTC. The full variable domain, its missing parts supplied by reference TRBV5-1 and TRBJ2-7, is KAGVTQTPRYLIKTRGQQVTLSCSPISGHRSVSWYQQTPGQGLQFLFEYFSETQRNKGNFPGRFSGRQFSNSRSEMNVSTLELGDSALYLCASSLLGGGAGNEQYFGPGTRLTVT.

The CDR3 DNA is TGTGCCAGCAGTGAAGACCCCGGGACAGGGTGTGGCTACACCTTC. Amino acids: CASSEDPGTGCGYTF. The chain links TRBV2 to TRBJ1-2, with TRBD1 matching 9 bases. The CDR3 loop spans 15 amino acids. Germline CDR1 reads SNHLY; CDR2 reads FYNNEI. Trimming took 1 base from V and 7 from J; bases not matched to a gene: 7.

The CDR3 is CASSRGRETSTRYTYNEQFF. Written as DNA, the CDR3 is TGCGCCAGCAGCCGAGGTAGGGAGACCTCCACCCGCTATACCTACAATGAGCAGTTCTTC. The rearrangement uses TRBV4-1 and TRBJ2-1; D perhaps matches TRBD2 (5 bases). The germline CDR1 and CDR2 sequences are MGHRA and YSYEKL. The CDR3 runs 20 residues. Trimming took 4 bases from V and 2 from J, leaving 27 bases between them.

This clonotype was counted only a few times. V is TRBV6-5 and J is TRBJ1-2; 8 nucleotides match TRBD1. CDR3 length: 15 amino acids. V lost 5 bases, J lost 7 bases, and 12 bases stayed unmatched. Germline V lookup: CDR1 MNHEY, CDR2 SVGAGI. CDR3 coding DNA: TGTGCCAGCAGTCAGCAGGGGGCTGAATTAGGTGGCTACACCTTC. Protein sequence: CASSQQGAELGGYTF.